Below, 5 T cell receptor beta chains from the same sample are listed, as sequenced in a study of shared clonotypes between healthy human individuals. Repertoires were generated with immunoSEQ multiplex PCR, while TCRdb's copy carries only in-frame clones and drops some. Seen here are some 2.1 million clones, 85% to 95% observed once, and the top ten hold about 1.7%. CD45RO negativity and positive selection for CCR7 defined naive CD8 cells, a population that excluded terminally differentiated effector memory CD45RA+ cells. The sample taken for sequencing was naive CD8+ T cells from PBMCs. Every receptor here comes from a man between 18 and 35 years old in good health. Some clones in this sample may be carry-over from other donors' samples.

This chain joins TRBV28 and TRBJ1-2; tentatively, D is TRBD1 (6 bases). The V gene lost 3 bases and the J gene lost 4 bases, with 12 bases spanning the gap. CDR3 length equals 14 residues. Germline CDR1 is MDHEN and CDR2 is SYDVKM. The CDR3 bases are TGTGCCAGCAGTTTTTATAGGACAGCCTATGGCTACACCTTC. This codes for CASSFYRTAYGYTF.

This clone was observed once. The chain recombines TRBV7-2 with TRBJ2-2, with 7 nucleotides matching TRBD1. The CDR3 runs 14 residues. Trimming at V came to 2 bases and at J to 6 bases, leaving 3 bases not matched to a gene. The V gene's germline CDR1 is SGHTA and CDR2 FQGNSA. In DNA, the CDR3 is TGTGCCAGCAGCTTACCGGGGACAGCCGGGGAGCTGTTTTTT. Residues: CASSLPGTAGELFF.

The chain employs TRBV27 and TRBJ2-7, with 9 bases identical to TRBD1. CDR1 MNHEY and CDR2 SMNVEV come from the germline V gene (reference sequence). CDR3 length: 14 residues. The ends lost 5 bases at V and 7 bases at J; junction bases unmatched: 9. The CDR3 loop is CASSNTGTGREQYF. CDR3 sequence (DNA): TGTGCCAGCAGTAATACCGGGACAGGGAGAGAGCAGTACTTC.

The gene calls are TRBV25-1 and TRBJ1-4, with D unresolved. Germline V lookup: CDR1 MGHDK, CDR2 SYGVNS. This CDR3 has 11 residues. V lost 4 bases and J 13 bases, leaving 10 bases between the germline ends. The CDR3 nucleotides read TGTGCCAGCAGTGTGGGCCAGAGACTGTTTTTT. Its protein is CASSVGQRLFF.

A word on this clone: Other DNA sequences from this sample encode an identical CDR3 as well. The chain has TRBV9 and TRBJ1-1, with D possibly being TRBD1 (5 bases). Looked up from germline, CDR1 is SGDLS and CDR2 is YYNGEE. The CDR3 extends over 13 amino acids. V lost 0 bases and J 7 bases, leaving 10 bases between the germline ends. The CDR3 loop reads CASSVVTGGEAFF. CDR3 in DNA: TGTGCCAGCAGCGTAGTAACCGGGGGTGAAGCTTTCTTT.